Listed here are 19 T cell receptor beta chains from one sample, sequenced in a study of radiotherapy plus CTLA-4 blockade in lung cancer. TCRdb's copy holds only in-frame clones and misses some; the assay was immunoSEQ multiplex PCR. The sample shows tens of thousands of clones, about 80% of them seen only once. The starting material was peripheral blood, obtained from a patient treated with radiotherapy plus ipilimumab. Receptors were obtained from a human donor with non-small cell lung cancer that progressed on radiotherapy plus ipilimumab.

This clone was recorded only once. The chain employs TRBV4-1 and TRBJ1-3; perhaps TRBD1 as D (5 bases). Germline V gene data show CDR1 as MGHRA and CDR2 as YSYEKL. The CDR3 is made up of 17 amino acids. V lost 2 bases to trimming and J lost 0 bases, with 14 bases between them. The CDR3 DNA follows: TGCGCCAGCAGCCAATGGGTCTCGACAGTCTCTGGAAACACCATATATTTT. It yields the protein CASSQWVSTVSGNTIYF.

V and J are TRBV30 and TRBJ2-6; D remains unclear. This CDR3 is built from 13 residues. In germline, CDR1 is GTSNPN, CDR2 SVGIG (reference sequence). Trimming removed 0 bases at V and 4 bases at J, with 4 bases between. The chain's CDR3 is CAWSVSGANVLTF. The CDR3 nucleotides read TGTGCCTGGAGTGTATCCGGGGCCAACGTCCTGACTTTC.

This clone showed up just a few times. The V gene is TRBV7-2, the J gene TRBJ2-2; D is unclear. Per germline, CDR1 SGHTA and CDR2 FQGNSA. The CDR3 consists of 14 residues. V was shortened by 0 bases and J by 4 bases, with 6 bases between the two germline ends. The CDR3: CASSLAAVTGELFF. The CDR3, as DNA: TGTGCCAGCAGCTTAGCCGCGGTCACCGGGGAGCTGTTTTTT.

The V call is TRBV6-5, the J call TRBJ2-5; no firm D call. This CDR3 is 15 amino acids long. The germline V and J ends were trimmed by 4 bases and 1 base, with 13 bases remaining between them. CDR1 MNHEY and CDR2 SVGAGI come from the germline V gene. The CDR3 nucleotides are TGTGCCAGCAGTTTAAACCCGAACGCCCAAGAGACCCAGTACTTC. Translating gives CASSLNPNAQETQYF.

The count of this clone is one. V and J are TRBV7-2 and TRBJ2-3; D is possibly TRBD1 or TRBD2 (6 bases each). The ends were cut back, 2 bases at V and 1 base at J, with 10 bases in the middle. Per the germline V gene, CDR1 is SGHTA and CDR2 is FQGNSA. This CDR3 comprises 15 residues. DNA of the CDR3: TGTGCCAGCAGCTTAAAGAGGGGGGGCACAGATACGCAGTATTTT. Protein sequence: CASSLKRGGTDTQYF.

The chain is built from TRBV13 and TRBJ2-7; D not resolved. The CDR3 totals 12 residues. Germline V lookup: CDR1 PRHDT, CDR2 FYEKMQ (reference sequence). V dropped 7 bases and J dropped 3 bases, with 10 bases sitting between them. CDR3 bases: TGTGCCAGCATGCGACTGGGCTACGAGCAGTACTTC. It is translated as CASMRLGYEQYF.

V is TRBV5-1 and J is TRBJ1-6; D is ambiguous. The length of the CDR3 is 15 residues. Trimming pared 4 bases from V and 0 bases from J, leaving 8 bases between. The germline gives CDR1 SGHRS, CDR2 YFSETQ. CDR3 nucleotide sequence: TGCGCCAGCAGCGCCAGCAGCTCCTATAATTCACCCCTCCACTTT. Translating gives CASSASSSYNSPLHF.

The rearrangement uses TRBV4-3 and TRBJ2-1; D not certain. Germline V gene lookup returns CDR1 LGHNA and CDR2 YSLEER. The CDR3 is 16 amino acids. V was shortened by 2 bases and J by 5 bases, with 16 bases between the two germline ends. The DNA of the CDR3 is TGCGCCAGCAGCCAAAAAAAACAGTTCCCTAACAATGAGCAGTTCTTC. Amino acids: CASSQKKQFPNNEQFF.

The chain employs TRBV6-6 and TRBJ2-7; D is tentatively TRBD1 or TRBD2 (5 bases each). CDR3 length: 15 residues. The V gene lost 7 bases and the J gene lost 3 bases, with 19 bases spanning the gap. Germline V gene lookup returns CDR1 MNHNY and CDR2 SVGAGI (reference sequence). CDR3 protein: CASTPRAGGFYEQYF. The CDR3 nucleotides are TGTGCCAGCACCCCGCGGGCTGGGGGATTCTACGAGCAGTACTTC.

The chain carries TRBV9 and TRBJ2-7; the D gene is possibly TRBD1 (6 bases). V lost 3 bases, J lost 2 bases, and 12 bases lay in between. From germline, CDR1 is SGDLS and CDR2 YYNGEE. This CDR3 contains 14 residues. The CDR3 DNA is TGTGCCAGCAGCGCTACAGGGATGGCCTACGAGCAGTACTTC. This encodes CASSATGMAYEQYF.

The gene calls are TRBV7-3 and TRBJ2-2, with 7 nucleotides matching TRBD2. The germline CDR1 and CDR2 sequences are SGHTA and FQGTGA. The length of the CDR3 is 14 residues. V lost 3 bases, J lost 4 bases, and 2 bases stayed unmatched. The chain's CDR3 is CASSLGLRTGELFF. The CDR3 region has the DNA TGTGCCAGCAGCTTGGGACTACGCACCGGGGAGCTGTTTTTT. Combining the CDR3 with reference TRBV7-3 and TRBJ2-2 gives the whole variable domain GAGVSQTPSNKVTEKGKYVELRCDPISGHTALYWYRQSLGQGPEFLIYFQGTGAADDSGLPNDRFFAVRPEGSVSTLKIQRTERGDSAVYLCASSLGLRTGELFFGEGSRLTVL.

The chain employs TRBV30 and TRBJ1-6; maybe TRBD1 (6 bases). The germline gives CDR1 GTSNPN, CDR2 SVGIG (reference sequence). Trimming pared 7 bases from V and 5 bases from J, leaving 12 bases between. The CDR3 has 13 residues. The CDR3 bases are TGTGCCTCACAGGGAGTCCATAATTCACCCCTCCACTTT. It encodes CASQGVHNSPLHF.

J is TRBJ1-2 and V is TRBV2; 7 nucleotides match TRBD1. With V trimmed by 5 bases and J by 2 bases, 2 bases remained unmatched. Per the germline V gene, CDR1 is SNHLY and CDR2 is FYNNEI. This CDR3 has 13 residues. Here the CDR3 reads CASSLGQNYGYTF. In DNA, the CDR3 is TGTGCCAGCAGTCTGGGACAGAACTATGGCTACACCTTC.

V gene TRBV2 combines with J gene TRBJ2-7, with 10 bases that match TRBD2. CDR3 length: 15 residues. Germline CDR1 and CDR2: SNHLY and FYNNEI. V dropped 4 bases and J dropped 4; count of bases not matched to a gene: 7. CDR3 in amino acids: CASSGWASGSYEQYF. CDR3 in DNA: TGTGCCAGCAGTGGTTGGGCTAGCGGGAGTTACGAGCAGTACTTC.

The chain employs TRBV19 and TRBJ2-7; D unresolved. The CDR3 is made up of 12 amino acids. V was trimmed by 5 bases and J by 7 bases, leaving 12 bases between them. Germline V gene data show CDR1 as LNHDA and CDR2 as SQIVND (reference sequence). The CDR3 loop is CASSPRSGEQYF. The DNA of the CDR3 is TGTGCCAGTAGTCCCCGCTCTGGGGAGCAGTACTTC.

The J gene is TRBJ2-2, the V gene TRBV6-6, with TRBD1 matching 10 bases. V gave up 7 bases and J gave up 3 bases; unmatched junction bases: 8. The CDR3 spans 16 residues. Germline V gene data show CDR1 as MNHNY and CDR2 as SVGAGI (reference sequence). CDR3 residues: CASTPGQGGYTGELFF. In DNA form, the CDR3 reads TGTGCCAGCACCCCCGGACAGGGGGGGTACACCGGGGAGCTGTTTTTT.

As DNA, the CDR3 is TGTGCCAGGACGACTAGTTGGGAGACCCAGTACTTC. This sequence encodes CARTTSWETQYF. V and J are TRBV21-1 and TRBJ2-5; the D call of TRBD2 is as the table states it, not checked on the DNA. TRBV21-1 is a known pseudogene. This CDR3 is built from 12 residues.

A remark on this clone: A read error may account for a junction end that differs from germline. The chain joins TRBV30 to TRBJ1-3; maybe TRBD1 (6 bases). Germline values: CDR1 GTSNPN, CDR2 SVGIG (reference sequence). This CDR3 spans 13 amino acids. CDR3 in DNA: TGTGCCTGGGCAGACAGGTTTGGAAGCACCATATATTTT. Translated, it gives CAWADRFGSTIYF.

This clone was observed a few times. Additional DNA sequences in this sample encode the identical CDR3. The V call is TRBV5-1, the J call TRBJ2-3; D not certain. The CDR3 has 14 amino acids. V lost 0 bases and J lost 0, with 5 bases in between. Germline V gene sequence: CDR1 SGHRS, CDR2 YFSETQ. CDR3 DNA: TGCGCCAGCAGCTTGGGCGGCAGCACAGATACGCAGTATTTT. The encoded protein is CASSLGGSTDTQYF.